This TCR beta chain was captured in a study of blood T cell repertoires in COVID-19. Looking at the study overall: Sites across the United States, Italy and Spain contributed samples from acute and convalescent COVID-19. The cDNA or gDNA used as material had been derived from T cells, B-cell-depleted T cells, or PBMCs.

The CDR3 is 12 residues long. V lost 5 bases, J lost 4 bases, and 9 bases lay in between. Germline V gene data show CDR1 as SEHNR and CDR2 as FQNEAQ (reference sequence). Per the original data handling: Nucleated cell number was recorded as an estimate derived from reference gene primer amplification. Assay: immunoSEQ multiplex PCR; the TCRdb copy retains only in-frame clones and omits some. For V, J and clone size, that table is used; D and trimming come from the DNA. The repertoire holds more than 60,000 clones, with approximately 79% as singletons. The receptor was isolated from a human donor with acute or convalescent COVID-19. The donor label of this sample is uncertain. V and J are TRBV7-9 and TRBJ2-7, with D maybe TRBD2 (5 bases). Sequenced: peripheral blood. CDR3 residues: CASSPGIYEQYF. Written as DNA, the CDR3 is TGTGCCAGCAGCCCCGGGATTTACGAGCAGTACTTC.